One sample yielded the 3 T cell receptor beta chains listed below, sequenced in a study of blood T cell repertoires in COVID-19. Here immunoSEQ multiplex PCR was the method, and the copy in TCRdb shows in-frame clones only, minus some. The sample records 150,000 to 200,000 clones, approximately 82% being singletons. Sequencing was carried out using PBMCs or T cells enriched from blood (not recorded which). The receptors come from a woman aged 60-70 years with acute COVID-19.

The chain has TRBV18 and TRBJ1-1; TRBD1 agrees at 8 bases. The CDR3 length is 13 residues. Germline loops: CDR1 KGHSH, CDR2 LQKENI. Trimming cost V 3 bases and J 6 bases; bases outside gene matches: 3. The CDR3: CASSPGQGAEAFF. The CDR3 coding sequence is TGTGCCAGCTCACCCGGACAGGGAGCTGAAGCTTTCTTT. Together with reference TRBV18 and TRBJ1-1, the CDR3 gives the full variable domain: NAGVMQNPRHLVRRRGQEARLRCSPMKGHSHVYWYRQLPEEGLKFMVYLQKENIIDESGMPKERFSAEFPKEGPSILRIQQVVRGDSAAYFCASSPGQGAEAFFGQGTRLTVV.

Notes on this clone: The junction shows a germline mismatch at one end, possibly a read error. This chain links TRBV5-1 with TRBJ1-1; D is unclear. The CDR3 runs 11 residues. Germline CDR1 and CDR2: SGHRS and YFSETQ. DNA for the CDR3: TGCGCCAGCATACAGAACGCTGAAGCTTTCTTT. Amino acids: CASIQNAEAFF. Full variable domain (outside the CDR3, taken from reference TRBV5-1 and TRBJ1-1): KAGVTQTPRYLIKTRGQQVTLSCSPISGHRSVSWYQQTPGQGLQFLFEYFSETQRNKGNFPGRFSGRQFSNSRSEMNVSTLELGDSALYLCASIQNAEAFFGQGTRLTVV.

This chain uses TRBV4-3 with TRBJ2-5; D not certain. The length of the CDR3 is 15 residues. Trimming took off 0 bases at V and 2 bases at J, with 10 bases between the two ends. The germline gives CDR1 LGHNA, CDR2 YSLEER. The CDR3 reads CASSQDSSPQETQYF. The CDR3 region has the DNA TGCGCCAGCAGCCAAGATTCGAGTCCTCAAGAGACCCAGTACTTC.